Each of the 21 T cell receptor beta chains below was sequenced from the same sample in a study of blood T cell repertoires in COVID-19. Clones were read by immunoSEQ multiplex PCR, and TCRdb kept only the in-frame ones, dropping some. The sample has 150,000 to 200,000 clones; approximately 79% are singletons. Material for sequencing was peripheral blood. All receptors derive from a man aged 45-65 years who had recovered from COVID-19.

V and J are TRBV27 and TRBJ1-4; D unresolved. The CDR3 runs 13 residues. V lost 2 bases and J lost 6, with 7 bases in between. The germline V gene encodes CDR1 MNHEY and CDR2 SMNVEV (reference sequence). The CDR3 DNA reads TGTGCCAGCAGTTTACTGAGGGATGAAAAACTGTTTTTT. Protein product: CASSLLRDEKLFF.

The chain carries TRBV19 and TRBJ2-3, with 12 bases fitting TRBD2. The V gene end was trimmed by 6 bases and the J gene end by 6 bases; junction bases not matched to a gene: 10. The germline V gene encodes CDR1 LNHDA and CDR2 SQIVND (reference sequence). This CDR3 spans 16 amino acids. CDR3 nucleotide sequence: TGTGCCAGTAGCCGGACTAGCGGGACTATGGGGGATACGCAGTATTTT. It yields the protein CASSRTSGTMGDTQYF.

The chain uses TRBV7-9 and TRBJ1-2; 8 bases are shared with TRBD1. V shed 7 bases and J 4 bases; nucleotides not matched to a gene: 11. This CDR3 contains 15 residues. Germline V lookup: CDR1 SEHNR, CDR2 FQNEAQ (reference sequence). DNA for the CDR3: TGTGCCAGCACCCTAATCGACAGGGGTCCCTATGGCTACACCTTC. It translates to CASTLIDRGPYGYTF.

This clone turned up a few times. The gene calls are TRBV7-2 and TRBJ1-4; D possibly corresponds to TRBD1 (5 bases). Trimming removed 5 bases at V and 4 bases at J, with 14 bases between. Germline CDR1 is SGHTA and CDR2 is FQGNSA. The CDR3 totals 15 residues. Here the CDR3 reads CASSPPGLGNEKLFF. The DNA for the CDR3 is TGTGCCAGCAGCCCCCCGGGACTCGGTAATGAAAAACTGTTTTTT.

This clone was seen a handful of times. The J gene is TRBJ1-6, the V gene TRBV5-1, with D unclear. This CDR3 has 14 amino acids. The V end was cut by 0 bases, the J end by 7 bases, with 8 bases between. Germline V lookup: CDR1 SGHRS, CDR2 YFSETQ. The CDR3 sequence is CASSLVSGNSPLHF. CDR3 bases: TGCGCCAGCAGCTTGGTTTCAGGAAATTCACCCCTCCACTTT.

The chain carries TRBV5-5 and TRBJ1-4; TRBD1 is a possible D gene (6 bases). The CDR3 is 13 amino acids. Germline V gene data show CDR1 as SGHKS and CDR2 as YYEKEE (reference sequence). V gave up 3 bases and J gave up 6 bases, with 9 bases separating them. The DNA for the CDR3 is TGTGCCAGCAGCTCAGAGGGGGATGAAAAACTGTTTTTT. Encoded protein: CASSSEGDEKLFF.

The CDR3 here is CATKSGPSTDTQYF. In DNA form, the CDR3 reads TGCGCCACCAAAAGCGGGCCAAGCACAGATACGCAGTATTTT. The rearrangement joins TRBV5-1 to TRBJ2-3; D might be TRBD2 (6 bases). This CDR3 has 14 amino acids. V was trimmed by 9 bases and J by 0 bases, leaving 14 bases between them. From germline, CDR1 is SGHRS and CDR2 YFSETQ.

The rearrangement uses TRBV29-1 and TRBJ2-7; 10 nucleotides match TRBD1. There are 14 residues in the CDR3. Germline assignment: CDR1 SQVTM and CDR2 ANQGSEA. After removal of 5 bases from V and 6 bases from J, the junction contained 10 bases not matched to a gene. The CDR3 loop reads CSVRTGTGAFEQYF. The CDR3, as DNA: TGCAGCGTTCGTACCGGGACAGGGGCCTTCGAGCAGTACTTC.

This chain connects TRBV3-1 (or the pseudogene TRBV3-2) to TRBJ1-5, with 8 positions matching TRBD1. The CDR3 has 17 amino acids. The trim removed 0 bases at V and 2 bases at J, leaving 6 bases unmatched. In germline, CDR1 is LGHDT, CDR2 YNNKEL (reference sequence). The CDR3 nucleotides are TGTGCCAGCAGCCAAGAGGCGCAGACAGGGGGCAATCAGCCCCAGCATTTT. Translated, it gives CASSQEAQTGGNQPQHF.

The chain carries TRBV7-9 and TRBJ2-2, with no clear D. Germline values: CDR1 SEHNR, CDR2 FQNEAQ (reference sequence). V was clipped by 3 bases and J by 11 bases, with 4 bases between them. This CDR3 has 10 residues. For the CDR3, the DNA is TGTGCCAGCAGCTTTCAAGAGCTGTTTTTT. This sequence encodes CASSFQELFF.

V and J are TRBV12-3 or TRBV12-4 and TRBJ2-5; D unclear. This CDR3 region has 13 residues. V was clipped by 7 bases and J by 7 bases, with 16 bases between them. This CDR3 reads CASTVSPFSTQYF. In nucleotides, the CDR3 is TGTGCCAGCACCGTATCCCCGTTCTCGACCCAGTACTTC.

V and J are TRBV7-6 and TRBJ2-1; 7 bases agree with TRBD2. The length of the CDR3 is 22 residues. Germline V gives CDR1 SGHVS, CDR2 FNYEAQ. The J segment lost 8 bases and the V segment lost 0 bases, leaving 28 bases of the junction unmatched. CDR3 sequence: CASSLAYVREFGSGLDRDEQFF. DNA of the CDR3: TGTGCCAGCAGCTTAGCCTATGTTCGGGAATTTGGTAGTGGACTAGACCGTGATGAGCAGTTCTTC.

The J gene is TRBJ2-3, the V gene TRBV5-1; 8 nucleotides agree with TRBD2. Per germline, CDR1 SGHRS and CDR2 YFSETQ. Unmatched junction bases numbered 10, after V lost 0 bases and J lost 4 bases. The CDR3 loop spans 17 amino acids. As DNA, the CDR3 is TGCGCCAGCAGCTTGGTTCCGGCGGGAGGTGCGGCAGATACGCAGTATTTT. It encodes CASSLVPAGGAADTQYF.

The V gene is TRBV11-2, the J gene TRBJ2-3; 8 bases fit TRBD2. The CDR3 has 16 residues. The germline V gene encodes CDR1 SGHAT and CDR2 FQNNGV. The V gene end was trimmed by 1 base and the J gene end by 1 base; junction bases not matched to a gene: 4. This CDR3 is CASSLGLARRTDTQYF. CDR3 coding DNA: TGTGCCAGCAGCTTAGGACTAGCGAGGCGCACAGATACGCAGTATTTT.

The chain has TRBV5-1 and TRBJ1-2, with D tentatively TRBD1 (5 bases). Germline V gene lookup returns CDR1 SGHRS and CDR2 YFSETQ. CDR3 length: 14 amino acids. The V gene lost 4 bases and the J gene lost 6 bases, with 16 bases spanning the gap. For the CDR3, the DNA is TGCGCCAGCAGCGCAATCGGGACTCCCGATGGCTACACCTTC. It yields the protein CASSAIGTPDGYTF.

This chain connects TRBV2 to TRBJ2-7; D perhaps matches TRBD2 (5 bases). Germline CDR1 and CDR2: SNHLY and FYNNEI. CDR3 length: 14 residues. V lost 6 bases to trimming and J lost 0 bases, with 12 bases between them. CDR3 amino acids: CASSGVLRSYEQYF. The DNA of the CDR3 is TGTGCCAGCAGCGGGGTTCTCCGCTCCTACGAGCAGTACTTC.

V gene TRBV5-1 combines with J gene TRBJ2-7; D is uncertain. This CDR3 is 13 amino acids long. Trimming shortened V by 1 base and J by 7 bases, and 12 bases separated the two germline ends. The germline CDR1 and CDR2 sequences are SGHRS and YFSETQ. The CDR3 DNA follows: TGCGCCAGCAGCTTGAATAGAGGCGAAGAGCAGTACTTC. Translated: CASSLNRGEEQYF. Complete variable domain (other parts from reference TRBV5-1 and TRBJ2-7): KAGVTQTPRYLIKTRGQQVTLSCSPISGHRSVSWYQQTPGQGLQFLFEYFSETQRNKGNFPGRFSGRQFSNSRSEMNVSTLELGDSALYLCASSLNRGEEQYFGPGTRLTVT.

The rearrangement links TRBV9 to TRBJ2-3; D possibly corresponds to TRBD2 (6 bases). Germline V gene data show CDR1 as SGDLS and CDR2 as YYNGEE. This CDR3 comprises 16 residues. The V end was cut by 3 bases, the J end by 5 bases, with 19 bases between. The CDR3 nucleotides read TGTGCCAGCAGCGCGGACTACCTCTATTGGGGAGATACGCAGTATTTT. It specifies CASSADYLYWGDTQYF.

The CDR3 bases are TGTGCCACCAGCAGAGATTGGGGAGCTAACTATGGCTACACCTTC. It encodes CATSRDWGANYGYTF. The chain recombines TRBV15 with TRBJ1-2; D is uncertain. The CDR3 is 15 residues long. The germline V gene encodes CDR1 LNHNV and CDR2 YYDKDF (reference sequence). V was shortened by 0 bases and J by 0 bases, with 8 bases between the two germline ends.

A few counts support this clone. The chain couples TRBV19 to TRBJ2-1; D possibly corresponds to TRBD2 (5 bases). Germline CDR1 and CDR2: LNHDA and SQIVND (reference sequence). V was trimmed by 3 bases and J by 4 bases, leaving 13 bases between them. The CDR3 consists of 15 residues. This chain's CDR3 is CASSILGEAYNEQFF. CDR3 nucleotides: TGTGCCAGTAGTATTCTCGGGGAAGCGTACAATGAGCAGTTCTTC.

This clone was seen just once. The genes are TRBV5-1 and TRBJ1-1; 12 bases line up with TRBD1. With V trimmed by 4 bases and J by 4 bases, 11 bases remained unmatched. Germline CDR1 SGHRS, CDR2 YFSETQ. CDR3 length equals 17 residues. CDR3: CASSPGTGGGMSTEAFF. CDR3 DNA: TGCGCCAGCAGCCCCGGGACAGGGGGCGGGATGAGCACTGAAGCTTTCTTT.